These 18 T cell receptor beta chains share one sample of origin, sequenced in a study of shared clonotypes between healthy human individuals. Clones were read by immunoSEQ multiplex PCR, and TCRdb kept only the in-frame ones, dropping some. The table shows 2 million to 2.5 million clones, with 93% occurring only once. The sequencing input was naive CD4+ T cells from PBMCs. Subset given: CD45RA+ positively selected. These receptor sequences come from a man aged 18 to 29 in good health. Some clones in this sample may be carry-over from other donors' samples.

This sequence joins TRBV5-4 and TRBJ1-1; TRBD1 might be the D (5 bases). This CDR3 has 14 amino acids. V gave up 4 bases and J gave up 2 bases, with 12 bases separating them. Germline V gene lookup returns CDR1 SGHNT and CDR2 YYREEE (reference sequence). CDR3 protein: CASSRGFGNTEAFF. In DNA, the CDR3 is TGTGCCAGCAGCCGGGGGTTCGGAAACACTGAAGCTTTCTTT.

The rearrangement links TRBV5-4 to TRBJ2-1; 9 bases align to TRBD2. Germline CDR1 and CDR2: SGHNT and YYREEE (reference sequence). V lost 0 bases to trimming and J lost 7 bases; unmatched junction nucleotides: 17. CDR3 length: 19 amino acids. CDR3 in DNA: TGTGCCAGCAGCTTGGTCGGGCTAGCGGGAAGCTCTAAGGTGAATGAGCAGTTCTTC. Translated: CASSLVGLAGSSKVNEQFF.

The V call is TRBV10-3, the J call TRBJ2-2, with TRBD2 matching over 12 bases. The CDR3 contains 19 residues. Germline V gives CDR1 ENHRY, CDR2 SYGVKD. V dropped 6 bases and J dropped 4; count of bases not matched to a gene: 15. CDR3 sequence reads: CAIREIGLAGRRTTGELFF. The CDR3 DNA reads TGTGCCATCAGGGAAATAGGACTAGCGGGAAGGCGGACCACCGGGGAGCTGTTTTTT.

The chain has TRBV19 and TRBJ2-1, with 9 bases lining up with TRBD2. The length of the CDR3 is 14 residues. Germline V gene lookup returns CDR1 LNHDA and CDR2 SQIVND (reference sequence). V shed 4 bases, J shed 3 bases, and the junction held 1 base outside the gene matches. CDR3 nucleotides: TGTGCCAGTAGTACTAGCGGGATCTACAATGAGCAGTTCTTC. Its translation is CASSTSGIYNEQFF.

The rearrangement joins TRBV2 to TRBJ1-4, with TRBD1 matching 9 bases. The V segment lost 5 bases and the J segment 5 bases; nucleotides outside the gene matches: 3. Germline V gene data show CDR1 as SNHLY and CDR2 as FYNNEI. This CDR3 contains 14 residues. CDR3: CASSPDRGNEKLFF. DNA of the CDR3: TGTGCCAGCAGTCCGGACAGGGGAAATGAAAAACTGTTTTTT.

This clone has just one count. The rearrangement links TRBV28 to TRBJ1-4; D remains ambiguous. The CDR3 covers 13 residues. CDR1 MDHEN and CDR2 SYDVKM come from the germline V gene. V dropped 7 bases and J dropped 5 bases, with 11 bases sitting between them. CDR3 region: CASTATLNEKLFF. The CDR3 DNA reads as TGTGCCAGCACCGCCACCTTGAATGAAAAACTGTTTTTT.

CDR3: CASSLMPGSYGYTF. The CDR3 coding sequence is TGTGCCAGCAGCTTAATGCCAGGGTCCTATGGCTACACCTTC. The rearrangement uses TRBV11-2 and TRBJ1-2, with D tentatively TRBD1 (5 bases). Germline V gene sequence: CDR1 SGHAT, CDR2 FQNNGV. The CDR3 loop spans 14 amino acids. The ends were cut back, 2 bases at V and 4 bases at J, with 11 bases in the middle.

With respect to this clone: Different DNA sequences within this sample yield the same CDR3. The chain carries TRBV9 and TRBJ2-5, with D possibly matching TRBD2 (5 bases). Germline CDR1 SGDLS, CDR2 YYNGEE. V was trimmed by 0 bases and J by 5 bases, leaving 8 bases between them. There are 13 residues in the CDR3. The CDR3 is CASSVGTRETQYF. CDR3 in DNA: TGTGCCAGCAGCGTAGGGACTCGGGAGACCCAGTACTTC.

Worth noting for this clone: Other DNA sequences in the sample encode the same CDR3. The chain uses TRBV5-1 and TRBJ2-5; possibly TRBD1 or TRBD2 for D (5 bases each). The CDR3 sequence is 15 residues long. Trimming shortened V by 2 bases and J by 5 bases, and 16 bases separated the two germline ends. Germline CDR1 reads SGHRS; CDR2 reads YFSETQ. CDR3 protein: CASSLLSGAGETQYF. The CDR3 DNA reads as TGCGCCAGCAGCTTATTATCCGGGGCTGGGGAGACCCAGTACTTC.

The chain has TRBV9 and TRBJ2-1; tentatively, D is TRBD1 (5 bases). Per the germline V gene, CDR1 is SGDLS and CDR2 is YYNGEE. Trimming took 4 bases from V and 3 from J, leaving 11 bases between them. The CDR3 covers 14 residues. This CDR3 is CASSRIDSYNEQFF. For the CDR3, the DNA is TGTGCCAGCAGCCGCATTGACAGCTACAATGAGCAGTTCTTC.

The rearrangement uses TRBV6-6 and TRBJ1-4; D is perhaps TRBD1 (5 bases). The V and J ends lost 4 bases and 8 bases respectively, with 14 bases between them. The length of the CDR3 is 14 residues. CDR1 MNHNY and CDR2 SVGAGI come from the germline V gene (reference sequence). For the CDR3, the DNA is TGTGCCAGCAGTTTGGGACCGAAAAGGGAAAAACTGTTTTTT. This translates into CASSLGPKREKLFF.

This chain connects TRBV4-3 to TRBJ2-2; TRBD2 is a possible D gene (7 bases). CDR1 LGHNA and CDR2 YSLEER come from the germline V gene. Trimming cost V 4 bases and J 3 bases, with 18 bases left between them. There are 17 residues in the CDR3. This chain's CDR3 is CASSRRGRERYTGELFF. The DNA for the CDR3 is TGCGCCAGCAGCCGGAGGGGGAGGGAACGTTACACCGGGGAGCTGTTTTTT.

Concerning this clone: Other DNA sequences of this sample code for an identical CDR3. This CDR3 reads CASSYSDRGYEQYF. The CDR3 DNA reads as TGTGCCAGCAGTTATTCAGACAGGGGGTACGAGCAGTACTTC. The rearrangement links TRBV6-5 to TRBJ2-7, with 9 bases matching TRBD1. Germline V gives CDR1 MNHEY, CDR2 SVGAGI. This CDR3 region has 14 residues. V dropped 3 bases and J dropped 4; count of bases not matched to a gene: 4.

The chain carries TRBV5-6 and TRBJ2-3, with TRBD2 matching 14 bases. Per germline, CDR1 SGHDT and CDR2 YYEEEE. V lost 4 bases and J lost 8; bases outside the gene matches: 12. This CDR3 contains 17 residues. The CDR3 nucleotides read TGTGCCAGCAGCCTGCGGACTAGCGGGAGGACTACTCCTACGCAGTATTTT. This sequence encodes CASSLRTSGRTTPTQYF.

The chain combines TRBV19 with TRBJ2-1; 9 nucleotides line up with TRBD1. The CDR3 is 11 amino acids. Trimming removed 6 bases from V and 13 bases from J; junction bases left unmatched: 4. Germline-derived CDR1 and CDR2 are LNHDA and SQIVND (reference sequence). DNA of the CDR3: TGTGCCAGTAGGACACAGGGGGCTCAGTTCTTC. Its translation is CASRTQGAQFF. The full variable domain, completed using reference TRBV19 and TRBJ2-1, is DGGITQSPKYLFRKEGQNVTLSCEQNLNHDAMYWYRQDPGQGLRLIYYSQIVNDFQKGDIAEGYSVSREKKESFPLTVTSAQKNPTAFYLCASRTQGAQFFGPGTRLTVL.

V and J are TRBV5-1 and TRBJ2-7, with 7 bases lining up with TRBD2. V trimming: 0 bases; J trimming: 3 bases; junction bases outside the gene matches: 6. Germline V lookup: CDR1 SGHRS, CDR2 YFSETQ. This CDR3 contains 15 residues. CDR3 residues: CASSLEFSGNYEQYF. CDR3 nucleotides: TGCGCCAGCAGCTTGGAATTCAGCGGGAACTACGAGCAGTACTTC.

Points on this clone: The identical CDR3 is also encoded by other nucleotide sequences in the sample. The chain joins TRBV18 to TRBJ1-3; D gene uncertain. The CDR3 totals 14 residues. Looked up from germline, CDR1 is KGHSH and CDR2 is LQKENI. V lost 2 bases and J 0 bases, leaving 5 bases between the germline ends. Written as DNA, the CDR3 is TGTGCCAGCTCACCATCAGGCTCTGGAAACACCATATATTTT. Protein sequence: CASSPSGSGNTIYF.

J is TRBJ2-7 and V is TRBV4-2; 10 positions agree with TRBD1. The CDR3 is 16 residues long. Trimming at V came to 0 bases and at J to 6 bases, leaving 8 bases not matched to a gene. Germline V lookup: CDR1 LGHNA, CDR2 YNFKEQ. The CDR3 spells CASSQDAGTGVGEQYF. The CDR3 DNA reads as TGTGCCAGCAGCCAAGACGCCGGGACAGGGGTTGGCGAGCAGTACTTC.